Shown below are 31 T cell receptor beta chains from a single sample sequenced in a study of T cells in Graves' hyperthyroidism and ophthalmopathy. Amplification yielded TCR beta CDR3 regions, with RNA transcripts as the source. A set of HTBI primers served as the primers for a first-round RT-PCR of the TCR CDR3. TCRdb passed the multiplex PCR reads through MiXCR, listing each CDR3 protein once. The sample yields around 270,000 distinct CDR3 sequences, around a fifth seen once. Sequenced material: blood. These TCRs come from a man over 45 with Graves' ophthalmopathy.

Comment on this clonotype: It may be a read error: a sequence one base away is much more abundant. This chain connects TRBV12-3 or TRBV12-4 to TRBJ2-3, with a possible D match to TRBD2 (6 bases). This CDR3 spans 14 amino acids. CDR3 nucleotide sequence: TGTGCCAGCAGTAGGGACTTTAGCACAGATATGCAGTATTTT. Translated, it gives CASSRDFSTDMQYF.

This clonotype appeared a few times. The rearrangement uses TRBV12-3 or TRBV12-4 and TRBJ1-5; 8 bases line up with TRBD1. This CDR3 has 14 residues. Losses at the gene ends were 5 bases for V and 5 bases for J; bases not matched to a gene: 5. The CDR3: CASSRQGKYQPQHF. CDR3 bases: TGTGCCAGCAGTCGACAGGGGAAGTATCAGCCCCAGCATTTT.

This clonotype was seen repeatedly, ten times or more. The chain is built from TRBV12-3 or TRBV12-4 and TRBJ2-5; D unresolved. V was trimmed by 8 bases and J by 4 bases, leaving 11 bases between them. CDR3 size: 12 residues. CDR3 DNA: TGTGCCAGCGCTCGGGTAGGAGAGACCCAGTACTTC. This codes for CASARVGETQYF.

This clonotype was counted ten times or more. The chain joins TRBV20-1 to TRBJ2-3, with D possibly being TRBD2 (5 bases). Germline V gene lookup returns CDR1 DFQATT and CDR2 SNEGSKA (reference sequence). There are 15 residues in the CDR3. The germline V and J ends were trimmed by 6 bases and 4 bases, with 20 bases remaining between them. CDR3: CSAPMEWESPDTQYF. DNA of the CDR3: TGCAGTGCCCCAATGGAGTGGGAGAGTCCAGATACGCAGTATTTT.

This clonotype was picked up a small number of times. The V call is TRBV5-6, the J call TRBJ2-7, with 13 bases aligning to TRBD2. The V segment lost 4 bases and the J segment 7 bases; nucleotides outside the gene matches: 11. The CDR3 is 16 amino acids. The germline V gene encodes CDR1 SGHDT and CDR2 YYEEEE. Here the CDR3 DNA reads TGTGCCAGCAGCCCTACTAGCGGGAGGGGCACCGGGGAGCAGTACTTC. This gives the protein CASSPTSGRGTGEQYF. The full variable domain, in which reference TRBV5-6 and TRBJ2-7 provide the parts outside the CDR3, is DAGVTQSPTHLIKTRGQQVTLRCSPKSGHDTVSWYQQALGQGPQFIFQYYEEEERQRGNFPDRFSGHQFPNYSSELNVNALLLGDSALYLCASSPTSGRGTGEQYFGPGTRLTVT.

The table lists this clonotype with a few counts. This sequence joins TRBV19 and TRBJ2-3; TRBD2 matches at 12 bases. CDR3 length: 19 residues. V shed 3 bases, J shed 1 base, and the junction held 11 bases outside the gene matches. The germline V gene encodes CDR1 LNHDA and CDR2 SQIVND (reference sequence). The CDR3 DNA reads TGTGCCAGTAGTATTCTAAGGACTAGCGGGACGCAACGCACAGATACGCAGTATTTT. Amino acids: CASSILRTSGTQRTDTQYF. Variable domain in full (rest from reference TRBV19 and TRBJ2-3): DGGITQSPKYLFRKEGQNVTLSCEQNLNHDAMYWYRQDPGQGLRLIYYSQIVNDFQKGDIAEGYSVSREKKESFPLTVTSAQKNPTAFYLCASSILRTSGTQRTDTQYFGPGTRLTVL.

This clonotype was seen many times. This chain joins TRBV2 and TRBJ2-1; 10 bases align to TRBD2. The germline CDR1 and CDR2 sequences are SNHLY and FYNNEI. CDR3 length: 17 amino acids. The ends lost 0 bases at V and 8 bases at J; junction bases unmatched: 10. CDR3 coding DNA: TGTGCCAGCAGTGAAGCGCGGGCTAGCGGGAGTTATGATGAGCAGTTCTTC. Translating gives CASSEARASGSYDEQFF.

On this clonotype: Relative to the germline gene, one junction end is altered; a read error may explain this. The chain has TRBV5-1 and TRBJ2-7; no firm D call. The germline gives CDR1 SGHRS, CDR2 YFSETQ. This CDR3 is 13 amino acids long. The CDR3: CASSFGRAYERYF. The CDR3 nucleotides read TGCGCCAGCAGTTTTGGACGAGCCTACGAGCGGTACTTC.

This clonotype was observed a handful of times. This chain joins TRBV14 and TRBJ2-1, with D hard to call. Trimming took 5 bases from V and 9 from J, leaving 17 bases between them. Germline values: CDR1 SGHDN, CDR2 FVKESK. This CDR3 has 14 amino acids. CDR3 loop: CASSSRRTEAEQFF. The CDR3 nucleotides are TGTGCCAGCAGCTCCCGCCGGACCGAGGCTGAGCAGTTCTTC.

The chain has TRBV5-1 and TRBJ2-5; 9 nucleotides agree with TRBD2. Germline CDR1 reads SGHRS; CDR2 reads YFSETQ. V lost 4 bases to trimming and J lost 2 bases; unmatched junction nucleotides: 9. The CDR3 is made up of 16 amino acids. CDR3 in amino acids: CASSGTGLAKQETQYF. The CDR3 nucleotides are TGCGCCAGCAGCGGAACCGGACTAGCGAAACAAGAGACCCAGTACTTC.

At least ten counts were recorded for this clonotype. The chain links TRBV6-2 or TRBV6-3 to TRBJ2-3; D may be TRBD2 (6 bases). The CDR3 length is 14 residues. Per the germline V gene, CDR1 is MNHEY and CDR2 is SVGEGT. Trimming stripped 5 bases from V and 4 bases from J, with 13 bases between. CDR3 region: CASSRRRGSDTQYF. As DNA, the CDR3 is TGTGCCAGCAGTCGGCGGAGGGGATCAGATACGCAGTATTTT.

In its sample, this clonotype ranks as large. This chain joins TRBV14 and TRBJ2-4; the D gene is possibly TRBD1 (6 bases). This CDR3 contains 14 residues. The germline CDR1 and CDR2 sequences are SGHDN and FVKESK. The ends were cut back, 4 bases at V and 3 bases at J, with 10 bases in the middle. The CDR3 sequence is CASSLQGGKNIQYF. The CDR3 DNA reads as TGTGCCAGCAGCCTACAGGGTGGCAAAAACATTCAGTACTTC.

The table lists this clonotype with a few counts. The rearrangement links TRBV6-1 to TRBJ1-5, with D unclear. The length of the CDR3 is 17 residues. The V end lost 2 bases, the J end lost 0 bases, and 14 bases lay between the germline ends. From germline, CDR1 is MNHNS and CDR2 SASEGT. The DNA of the CDR3 is TGTGCCAGCAGTGAATTTATGGCAGGCGATAGCAATCAGCCCCAGCATTTT. Its translation is CASSEFMAGDSNQPQHF.

The sample holds a few counts of this clonotype. The V and J genes are TRBV12-3 or TRBV12-4 and TRBJ2-3, with D unresolved. V was trimmed by 3 bases and J by 6 bases, leaving 7 bases between them. The CDR3 length is 12 residues. The chain's CDR3 is CASSFSVDTQYF. In DNA, the CDR3 is TGTGCCAGCAGTTTTTCGGTGGATACGCAGTATTTT.

This clonotype was seen repeatedly, ten times or more. This chain uses TRBV3-1 with TRBJ2-7; possibly TRBD1 or TRBD2 for D (5 bases each). The CDR3 consists of 14 residues. Germline assignment: CDR1 LGHDT and CDR2 YNNKEL (reference sequence). V lost 5 bases and J 3 bases, leaving 14 bases between the germline ends. CDR3 in amino acids: CASSSRGRRYEQYF. DNA for the CDR3: TGTGCCAGCAGCTCACGGGGACGGCGCTACGAGCAGTACTTC.

The genes are TRBV10-3 and TRBJ2-1, with D possibly called TRBD1 or TRBD2 (5 bases each). Looked up from germline, CDR1 is ENHRY and CDR2 is SYGVKD. The CDR3 has 15 residues. The V end lost 0 bases, the J end lost 9 bases, and 15 bases lay between the germline ends. Here the CDR3 reads CAISESFSGTTEQFF. In DNA, the CDR3 is TGTGCCATCAGTGAGTCGTTTTCCGGGACCACTGAGCAGTTCTTC.

This clonotype was observed at least ten times. This chain joins TRBV11-2 and TRBJ1-5; D is perhaps TRBD1 (5 bases). V lost 3 bases and J lost 2, with 14 bases in between. Germline CDR1 is SGHAT and CDR2 is FQNNGV. The CDR3 runs 16 residues. This CDR3 reads CASSLGSGTGNQPQHF. CDR3 bases: TGTGCCAGCAGCTTGGGATCTGGGACGGGCAATCAGCCCCAGCATTTT.

Written as DNA, the CDR3 is TGTGCCAGCAGTTTTCTCAGCGGGAATTCCTACAATGAGCAGTTCTTC. Protein: CASSFLSGNSYNEQFF. V and J are TRBV27 and TRBJ2-1; 7 bases align to TRBD2. Losses at the gene ends were 3 bases for V and 1 base for J; bases not matched to a gene: 6. This CDR3 contains 16 residues. Germline V CDR1 and CDR2: MNHEY, SMNVEV (reference sequence).

The V and J genes are TRBV29-1 and TRBJ2-1; 7 bases agree with TRBD2. Unmatched junction bases numbered 3, after V lost 4 bases and J lost 0 bases. The CDR3 loop spans 14 amino acids. The germline gives CDR1 SQVTM, CDR2 ANQGSEA. The DNA of the CDR3 is TGCAGCGTTGGTGCGGGAGACTCCTACAATGAGCAGTTCTTC. Amino acids: CSVGAGDSYNEQFF.

This clonotype was picked up a small number of times. The V gene is TRBV13, the J gene TRBJ2-7; 10 positions match TRBD1. J lost 4 bases, V lost 4 bases, and 7 bases had no gene match. The germline V gene has CDR1 PRHDT and CDR2 FYEKMQ (reference sequence). The CDR3 covers 15 residues. CDR3 nucleotide sequence: TGTGCCAGCAGCTCCGAGACAGGGGGCGCGTACGAGCAGTACTTC. Its protein is CASSSETGGAYEQYF.

In its sample, this clonotype was seen a few times. The rearrangement joins TRBV24-1 to TRBJ1-2, with D tentatively TRBD1 (5 bases). Per the germline V gene, CDR1 is KGHDR and CDR2 is SFDVKD. The CDR3 runs 15 residues. Trimming stripped 5 bases from V and 0 bases from J, with 12 bases between. CDR3 sequence: CATSASQATNYGYTF. CDR3 bases: TGTGCCACCAGTGCCTCACAGGCGACTAACTATGGCTACACCTTC.

The rearrangement joins TRBV4-2 to TRBJ2-2; 13 nucleotides line up with TRBD2. The germline gives CDR1 LGHNA, CDR2 YNFKEQ. This CDR3 spans 16 amino acids. V shed 4 bases, J shed 3 bases, and the junction held 2 bases outside the gene matches. DNA of the CDR3: TGTGCCAGCAGCCGAGGACTAGCGGGAGACACCGGGGAGCTGTTTTTT. Encoded protein: CASSRGLAGDTGELFF.

This clonotype was observed a handful of times. V and J are TRBV9 and TRBJ2-7; D may be TRBD2 (5 bases). V dropped 0 bases and J dropped 4 bases, with 8 bases sitting between them. The CDR3 runs to 13 residues. Germline assignment: CDR1 SGDLS and CDR2 YYNGEE. CDR3 DNA sequence: TGTGCCAGCAGCGTAGAAGGGAGATACGAGCAGTACTTC. Residues: CASSVEGRYEQYF.

This rearrangement joins TRBV5-4 to TRBJ2-3, with D unresolved. The germline V gene has CDR1 SGHNT and CDR2 YYREEE (reference sequence). There are 15 residues in the CDR3. V lost 4 bases, J lost 0 bases, and 12 bases lay in between. CDR3 protein: CASSLDPRSTDTQYF. In DNA, the CDR3 is TGTGCCAGCAGCCTGGACCCGCGGAGCACAGATACGCAGTATTTT. The whole variable domain, filled in from reference TRBV5-4 and TRBJ2-3, reads ETGVTQSPTHLIKTRGQQVTLRCSSQSGHNTVSWYQQALGQGPQFIFQYYREEENGRGNFPPRFSGLQFPNYSSELNVNALELDDSALYLCASSLDPRSTDTQYFGPGTRLTVL.

V and J are TRBV20-1 and TRBJ2-7; 8 positions agree with TRBD1. Per the germline V gene, CDR1 is DFQATT and CDR2 is SNEGSKA (reference sequence). The CDR3 sequence is 17 residues long. Unmatched junction bases numbered 11, after V lost 0 bases and J lost 1 base. DNA of the CDR3: TGCAGTGCTAGAGATGGTTATCGGGACAGGCGATCCTACGAGCAGTACTTC. This codes for CSARDGYRDRRSYEQYF.

This clonotype has at least ten counts. This chain connects TRBV2 to TRBJ1-5, with 7 bases lining up with TRBD1. Unmatched junction bases numbered 6, after V lost 6 bases and J lost 1 base. Germline CDR1 and CDR2: SNHLY and FYNNEI. The CDR3 spans 15 residues. The CDR3 sequence: CASRIGTESNQPQHF. The CDR3 nucleotides read TGTGCCAGCAGGATTGGGACAGAGAGCAATCAGCCCCAGCATTTT.

The CDR3 loop reads CASSLLMNTGELFF. The CDR3 nucleotides read TGTGCCAGCAGCCTGTTGATGAACACCGGGGAGCTGTTTTTT. The chain carries TRBV7-3 and TRBJ2-2; D remains unclear. Germline CDR1 SGHTA, CDR2 FQGTGA. This CDR3 is built from 14 residues. Deletions cut 5 bases from V and 1 base from J, with 8 bases between.

This clonotype was seen more than once but under ten times. The chain links TRBV7-2 to TRBJ1-2; D not resolved. The ends were cut back, 1 base at V and 6 bases at J, with 15 bases in the middle. CDR1 is SGHTA, CDR2 FQGNSA, per germline. The CDR3 has 15 amino acids. This CDR3 reads CASSLGPRSVNGYTF. The CDR3 bases are TGTGCCAGCAGCTTAGGCCCCCGCTCGGTCAATGGCTACACCTTC.

Many counts were recorded for this clonotype. This chain connects TRBV10-3 to TRBJ2-2, with TRBD2 matching 13 bases. CDR1 and CDR2 (germline): ENHRY, SYGVKD. The CDR3 runs 15 residues. V was clipped by 5 bases and J by 7 bases; unmatched bases: 4. The CDR3 bases are TGTGCCATCAGTCTACTAGCGGGAGGGAACGGGGAGCTGTTTTTT. Translated, it gives CAISLLAGGNGELFF.

This clonotype has more than one count but fewer than ten. The J gene is TRBJ2-5, the V gene TRBV4-1, with D possibly matching TRBD2 (5 bases). The V gene's germline CDR1 is MGHRA and CDR2 YSYEKL. The CDR3 has 16 residues. V was pared by 0 bases and J by 9 bases, with 20 bases between. The DNA for the CDR3 is TGCGCCAGCAGCCAAGATTTTTCAGCCGGATTCGGGGCCCAGTACTTC. This sequence encodes CASSQDFSAGFGAQYF.

This clonotype was observed a single time. The chain employs TRBV19 and TRBJ2-1; 12 bases map to TRBD2. The CDR3 has 15 residues. The germline V gene encodes CDR1 LNHDA and CDR2 SQIVND (reference sequence). The trim removed 4 bases at V and 5 bases at J, leaving 3 bases unmatched. The CDR3 DNA is TGTGCCAGTAGTACGACTAGCGGGAGTCACAATGAGCAGTTCTTC. This gives the protein CASSTTSGSHNEQFF.